This T cell receptor (beta chain) was identified during a study of cytomegalovirus exposure and HLA in healthy donors. Study at large: One earlier analysis, a look at some 180 million T cells, found fewer than 140 million unique TCR beta sequences. Study results and caveats: Follow-up analysis later connected one missense variant in DCLRE1C with trimming of TCR beta V- and J-genes. In vitro checks showed that a few CMV-associated chains really do target CMV antigens.

Details on this clone: Its antigen is currently unknown.

13 Jbeta primers and 60 Vbeta primers were used for the PCR. Using immunoSEQ multiplex PCR, the repertoire was profiled, and TCRdb retains in-frame clones only, with some absent. Among 200,000 to 250,000 clones, around 80% were seen once, and the ten largest hold 0.47%. The CDR3 extends over 15 amino acids. J lost 6 bases, V lost 2 bases, and 10 bases had no gene match. Germline V gene data show CDR1 as MGHRA and CDR2 as YSYEKL. Sample: PBMCs. The sequence was obtained from a boy aged 10-17 years in good health and CMV-seronegative. The genes are TRBV4-1 and TRBJ2-7; 7 positions agree with TRBD2. The CDR3 region is CASSQPSSGTGEQYF. The CDR3 bases are TGCGCCAGCAGCCAACCCTCTAGCGGAACCGGCGAGCAGTACTTC.